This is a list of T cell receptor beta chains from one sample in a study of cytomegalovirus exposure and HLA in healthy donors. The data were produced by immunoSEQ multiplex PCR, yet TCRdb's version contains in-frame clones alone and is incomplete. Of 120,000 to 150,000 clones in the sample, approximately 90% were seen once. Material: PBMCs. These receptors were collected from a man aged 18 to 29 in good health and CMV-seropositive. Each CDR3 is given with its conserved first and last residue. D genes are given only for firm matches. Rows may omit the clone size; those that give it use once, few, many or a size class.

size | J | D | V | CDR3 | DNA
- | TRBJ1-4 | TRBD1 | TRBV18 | CASSTGGQGEKLFF | TGTGCCAGCTCAACCGGGGGACAGGGGGAAAAACTGTTTTTT
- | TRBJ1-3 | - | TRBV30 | CAWISRTGNTIYF | TGTGCCTGGATTTCACGGACAGGAAACACCATATATTTT
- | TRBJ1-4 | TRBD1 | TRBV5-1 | CASSLVTGGKLFF | TGCGCCAGCAGCTTGGTAACAGGGGGGAAACTGTTTTTT
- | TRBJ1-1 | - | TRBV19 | CASRDLQGAKNTEAFF | TGTGCCAGCCGCGACTTACAGGGAGCAAAGAACACTGAAGCTTTCTTT
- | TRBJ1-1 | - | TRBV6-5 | CASSRTRSTEAFF | TGTGCCAGCAGCCGGACTCGGTCAACTGAAGCTTTCTTT
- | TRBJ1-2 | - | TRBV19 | CASSIGGRNYGYTF | TGTGCCAGTAGTATAGGGGGGCGAAACTATGGCTACACCTTC
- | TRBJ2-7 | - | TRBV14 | CASSQFTGPWEQYF | TGTGCCAGCAGCCAATTTACAGGGCCTTGGGAGCAGTACTTC
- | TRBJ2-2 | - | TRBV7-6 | CASSQGLAERAGELFF | TGTGCCAGCAGCCAGGGACTGGCGGAGAGGGCCGGGGAGCTGTTTTTT
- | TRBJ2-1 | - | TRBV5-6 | CASSPTGRNEQFF | TGTGCCAGCAGCCCGACAGGGAGGAATGAGCAGTTCTTC
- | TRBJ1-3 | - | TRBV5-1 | CASSVGAPGNTIYF | TGCGCCAGCAGCGTGGGGGCTCCGGGAAACACCATATATTTT
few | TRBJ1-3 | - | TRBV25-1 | CASSEPGVSGNTIYF | TGTGCCAGCAGTGAGCCGGGGGTCTCTGGAAACACCATATATTTT
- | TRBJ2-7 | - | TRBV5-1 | CASSPTQGTDYEQYF | TGCGCCAGCAGTCCAACACAGGGAACGGACTACGAGCAGTACTTC
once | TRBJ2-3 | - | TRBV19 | CASSPAWTAYSTDTQYF | TGTGCCAGTAGTCCCGCCTGGACAGCCTATAGCACAGATACGCAGTATTTT
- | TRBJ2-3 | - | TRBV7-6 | CASSFGTSTDTQYF | TGTGCCAGCAGCTTCGGGACTAGCACAGATACGCAGTATTTT
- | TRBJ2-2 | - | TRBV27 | CASSFWSGGELFF | TGTGCCAGCAGTTTTTGGAGCGGCGGGGAGCTGTTTTTT
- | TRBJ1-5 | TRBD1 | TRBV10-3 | CAISSGTGAANQPQHF | TGTGCCATCAGCTCCGGGACAGGGGCCGCCAATCAGCCCCAGCATTTT
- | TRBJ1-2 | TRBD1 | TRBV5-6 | CASSSRGQGAGGYTF | TGTGCCAGCAGCTCGAGGGGACAGGGGGCAGGTGGCTACACCTTC
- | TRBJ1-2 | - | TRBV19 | CASSPRTAGGNTF | TGTGCCAGTAGTCCGCGGACGGCAGGAGGCAACACCTTC
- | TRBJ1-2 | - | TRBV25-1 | CASSVSQIFSQRGYTF | TGTGCCAGCAGTGTTTCCCAGATATTTTCCCAGCGCGGCTACACCTTC
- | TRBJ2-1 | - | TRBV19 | CASSIGVYLSSYNEQFF | TGTGCCAGTAGTATTGGAGTCTACTTGAGCTCCTACAATGAGCAGTTCTTC
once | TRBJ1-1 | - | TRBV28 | CASSTPGRPRDQAAFF | TGTGCCAGCAGTACTCCAGGGAGGCCGCGGGACCAGGCAGCTTTCTTT
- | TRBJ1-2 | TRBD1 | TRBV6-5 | CASSTGEVKGYTF | TGTGCCAGCAGTACAGGGGAGGTGAAGGGCTACACCTTC
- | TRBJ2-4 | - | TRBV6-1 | CASSELDIQYF | TGTGCCAGCAGTGAACTAGACATTCAGTACTTC
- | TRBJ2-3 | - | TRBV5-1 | CASRRRGASTDTQYF | TGCGCCAGCAGGAGACGGGGGGCTAGCACAGATACGCAGTATTTT
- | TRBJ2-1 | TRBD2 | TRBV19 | CASRLVGGPKDEQFF | TGTGCCAGTAGGCTTGTGGGAGGGCCTAAGGATGAGCAGTTCTTC
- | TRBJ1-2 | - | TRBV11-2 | CASSYRVDGYTF | TGTGCCAGCAGCTACAGGGTCGACGGCTACACCTTC
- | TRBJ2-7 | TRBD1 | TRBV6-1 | CASIQQGFIYEQYF | TGTGCCAGCATTCAACAGGGGTTCATCTACGAGCAGTACTTC
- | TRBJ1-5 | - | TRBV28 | CASSFLGPQHF | TGTGCCAGCAGCTTCCTAGGGCCCCAGCATTTT
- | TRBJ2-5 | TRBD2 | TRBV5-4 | CASSFQALAGETQYF | TGTGCCAGCAGCTTTCAAGCTCTAGCGGGAGAGACCCAGTACTTC
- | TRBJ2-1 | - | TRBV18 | CASSPFAYNEQFF | TGTGCCAGCTCACCTTTCGCGTACAATGAGCAGTTCTTC
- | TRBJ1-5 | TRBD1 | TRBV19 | CASSKRGTGGGQPQHF | TGTGCCAGTAGTAAGAGGGGAACAGGGGGCGGACAGCCCCAGCATTTT
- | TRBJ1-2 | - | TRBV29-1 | CSVKPRGDGGYTF | TGCAGCGTTAAGCCCAGGGGAGATGGTGGCTACACCTTC
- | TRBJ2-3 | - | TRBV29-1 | CSVFSMGAQTDTQYF | TGCAGCGTCTTCTCAATGGGGGCCCAGACAGATACGCAGTATTTT
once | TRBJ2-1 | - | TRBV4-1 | CASSQPPTRTNEQFF | TGCGCCAGCAGCCAACCTCCGACAAGAACGAATGAGCAGTTCTTC
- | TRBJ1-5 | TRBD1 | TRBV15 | CATSRDYTGAGDNQPQHF | TGTGCCACCAGCAGAGATTATACAGGGGCGGGTGACAATCAGCCCCAGCATTTT
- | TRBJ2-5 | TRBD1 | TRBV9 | CASSGQGRETQYF | TGTGCCAGCAGCGGACAGGGTCGGGAGACCCAGTACTTC
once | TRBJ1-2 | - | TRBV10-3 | CAISREEPYGYTF | TGTGCCATCAGCAGGGAGGAGCCCTATGGCTACACCTTC
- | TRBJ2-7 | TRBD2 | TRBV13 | CASSLPPPAGLYEQYF | TGTGCCAGCAGCCTACCCCCGCCAGCGGGGTTGTACGAGCAGTACTTC
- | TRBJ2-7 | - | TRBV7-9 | CASSFPVGSGIAEQYF | TGTGCCAGCAGCTTCCCGGTAGGCAGCGGAATAGCCGAGCAGTACTTC
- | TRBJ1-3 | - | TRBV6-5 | CASSQDRYSGNTIYF | TGTGCCAGCAGTCAGGACAGATACTCTGGAAACACCATATATTTT
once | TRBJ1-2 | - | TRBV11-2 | CASSWSDYSYGYTF | TGTGCCAGCAGCTGGTCCGATTACTCCTATGGCTACACCTTC
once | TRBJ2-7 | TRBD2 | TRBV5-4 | CASSGGTSGSSYEQYF | TGTGCCAGCAGCGGGGGGACTAGCGGGAGCTCCTACGAGCAGTACTTC
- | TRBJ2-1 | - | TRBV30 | CAWRAGQTYNEQFF | TGTGCCTGGAGGGCGGGGCAGACCTACAATGAGCAGTTCTTC
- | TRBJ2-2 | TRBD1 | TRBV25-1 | CASSEYGTANTGELFF | TGTGCCAGCAGTGAATACGGGACAGCGAACACCGGGGAGCTGTTTTTT
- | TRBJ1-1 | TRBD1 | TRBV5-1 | CASSERQGRTEAFF | TGCGCCAGCAGCGAAAGACAGGGCAGGACTGAAGCTTTCTTT
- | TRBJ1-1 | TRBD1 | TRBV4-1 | CASSLADRGNEAFF | TGCGCCAGCAGCCTAGCGGACAGGGGGAATGAAGCTTTCTTT
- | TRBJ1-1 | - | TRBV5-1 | CASSHGFDGTEAFF | TGCGCCAGCAGCCACGGGTTCGATGGAACTGAAGCTTTCTTT
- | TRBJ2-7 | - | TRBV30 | CASHSGIYEQYF | TGTGCCTCGCATAGCGGTATCTACGAGCAGTACTTC
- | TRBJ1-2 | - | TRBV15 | CATSRDRGANYGYTF | TGTGCCACCAGCAGAGATCGGGGTGCTAACTATGGCTACACCTTC
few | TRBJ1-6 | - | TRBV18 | CASSAGNSPLHF | TGTGCCAGCTCCGCGGGAAATTCACCCCTCCACTTT
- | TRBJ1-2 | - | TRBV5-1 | CASSQGRGGYGYTF | TGCGCCAGCAGCCAAGGGAGGGGAGGATATGGCTACACCTTC
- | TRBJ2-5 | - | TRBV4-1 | CASSQDKGKRTAQETQYF | TGCGCCAGCAGCCAAGATAAGGGAAAGCGGACGGCTCAAGAGACCCAGTACTTC
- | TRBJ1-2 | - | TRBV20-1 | CSAGPGGGYTF | TGCAGTGCGGGGCCAGGTGGTGGCTACACCTTC
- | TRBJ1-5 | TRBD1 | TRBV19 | CASSIVGTGGVRSQPQHF | TGTGCCAGTAGTATAGTTGGGACAGGGGGCGTGAGGTCCCAGCCCCAGCATTTT
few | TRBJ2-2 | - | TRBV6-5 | CASSSTDIAGELFF | TGTGCCAGCAGTTCTACCGACATCGCCGGGGAGCTGTTTTTT